The 10 T cell receptor beta chains given below trace back to one sample, sequenced in a study of blood T cells in healthy people across ages. For the second PCR, which ran for roughly 6 to 12 cycles, a sample-barcoded 5' primer and a J-beta primer mix were used. TCRdb itself ran the 5' RACE reads through MiXCR, one entry per CDR3 protein. The sample lists roughly 800,000 distinct CDR3 sequences; 25% were seen once. This same sample was also part of a study on T cells of mothers and their children.

Input material: blood. All receptors derive from a boy younger than 18 in good health.

The table lists this clonotype with a few counts. V gene TRBV2 combines with J gene TRBJ2-5, with no clear D. Matching the DNA end better, TRBJ2-7 makes the J call doubtful. The CDR3 contains 14 residues. Per germline, CDR1 SNHLY and CDR2 FYNNEI. The DNA for the CDR3 is TGTGCCAGCAGACCCTTTAATAGGAATTACGAGCAGTACTTC. As protein: CASRPFNRNYEQYF.

This clonotype was observed a handful of times. This chain uses TRBV4-2 with TRBJ2-2; TRBD2 might be the D (6 bases). The germline V gene encodes CDR1 LGHNA and CDR2 YNFKEQ. CDR3 length equals 14 residues. With 1 base removed from V and 6 bases from J, the gap between germline ends came to 9 bases. CDR3 sequence reads: CASSQVWGAGELFF. The DNA of the CDR3 is TGTGCCAGCAGCCAAGTTTGGGGGGCCGGGGAGCTGTTTTTT.

This clonotype has just a few counts. The V gene is TRBV7-2, the J gene TRBJ1-4; 9 bases map to TRBD1. The CDR3 runs to 14 residues. Trimming took 6 bases from V and 10 from J; bases not matched to a gene: 9. CDR1 is SGHTA, CDR2 FQGNSA, per germline. The CDR3 coding sequence is TGTGCCAGCAGTTCTACAGGGGGCAGGAGAAAACTGTTTTTT. This gives the protein CASSSTGGRRKLFF. Full variable domain (outside the CDR3, taken from reference TRBV7-2 and TRBJ1-4): GAGVSQSPSNKVTEKGKDVELRCDPISGHTALYWYRQSLGQGLEFLIYFQGNSAPDKSGLPSDRFSAERTGGSVSTLTIQRTQQEDSAVYLCASSSTGGRRKLFFGSGTQLSVL.

This chain's CDR3 is CSARAGLAGDHEQYF. DNA for the CDR3: TGCAGTGCTAGAGCAGGACTAGCGGGAGACCACGAGCAGTACTTC. The rearrangement uses TRBV20-1 and TRBJ2-7; 13 bases line up with TRBD2. CDR3 length: 15 amino acids. Germline-derived CDR1 and CDR2 are DFQATT and SNEGSKA (reference sequence). The V and J ends lost 1 base and 5 bases, in that order; junction bases with no gene match: 5.

The chain employs TRBV28 and TRBJ2-5; perhaps TRBD2 as D (6 bases). The end of the DNA aligns better with TRBJ2-7, so the J call may be wrong. Germline CDR1 reads MDHEN; CDR2 reads SYDVKM. The CDR3 is 14 residues long. The CDR3 DNA sequence: TGTGCCAGCAGTTCGAGGGGACTGCTTTACGAGCAGTACTTC. It codes for CASSSRGLLYEQYF.

This clonotype was observed a handful of times. The rearrangement joins TRBV20-1 to TRBJ2-7; no reliable D call. V shed 3 bases and J shed 1 base, with 13 bases lying between them. CDR3 length: 14 residues. Germline V gives CDR1 DFQATT, CDR2 SNEGSKA (reference sequence). The CDR3 coding sequence is TGCAGTGCTAGTTCCCCCGACACATCCTACGAGCAGTACTTC. This gives the protein CSASSPDTSYEQYF.

This clonotype appeared a few times. The chain couples TRBV7-9 to TRBJ2-2; D gene uncertain. The CDR3 length is 17 residues. The V gene lost 5 bases and the J gene lost 3 bases, with 19 bases spanning the gap. Germline V gene data show CDR1 as SEHNR and CDR2 as FQNEAQ (reference sequence). The chain's CDR3 is CASSPHRLRDDTGELFF. In DNA form, the CDR3 reads TGTGCCAGCAGCCCCCATCGGCTGCGCGACGACACCGGGGAGCTGTTTTTT.

This chain links TRBV5-1 with TRBJ1-4; D unclear. V dropped 6 bases and J dropped 7 bases, with 16 bases sitting between them. CDR1 and CDR2 from the germline V gene are SGHRS and YFSETQ. The CDR3 is 14 residues long. Here the CDR3 reads CASKRGEGGEKLFF. CDR3 coding DNA: TGCGCCAGCAAACGTGGGGAGGGCGGTGAAAAACTGTTTTTT. Full variable domain (outside the CDR3, taken from reference TRBV5-1 and TRBJ1-4): KAGVTQTPRYLIKTRGQQVTLSCSPISGHRSVSWYQQTPGQGLQFLFEYFSETQRNKGNFPGRFSGRQFSNSRSEMNVSTLELGDSALYLCASKRGEGGEKLFFGSGTQLSVL.

This clonotype was detected only a few times. V usage is TRBV7-3 and J usage is TRBJ2-3; D is unclear. The V end lost 5 bases, the J end lost 5 bases, and 11 bases lay between the germline ends. The length of the CDR3 is 13 residues. CDR1 is SGHTA, CDR2 FQGTGA, per germline. CDR3 sequence reads: CASSLEYRDTQYF. The CDR3 bases are TGTGCCAGCAGCCTAGAGTATCGAGATACGCAGTATTTT.

This clonotype has a handful of counts. The chain uses TRBV29-1 and TRBJ1-2; no reliable D call. CDR3 length: 11 amino acids. The ends were cut back, 4 bases at V and 8 bases at J, with 11 bases in the middle. From germline, CDR1 is SQVTM and CDR2 ANQGSEA. CDR3 nucleotide sequence: TGCAGCGTTGCCCTAGGTAACGGCTACACCTTC. It is translated as CSVALGNGYTF.